This TCR beta chain was captured by sequencing in a study of OX40 agonist ivuxolimab in advanced cancers. Across the whole study: Ivuxolimab, an antibody acting as an agonist of OX40 (CD134), was used to treat patients. Every 2 weeks, patients got intravenous ivuxolimab at one of six dose levels (0.01-10 mg/kg).

Germline-derived CDR1 and CDR2 are SGHRS and YFSETQ. V lost 2 bases and J lost 5, with 3 bases in between. The CDR3 is 11 residues long. A remark on this clone: What it binds is not known.

Libraries were prepared by immunoSEQ multiplex PCR; TCRdb keeps only in-frame clonotypes and omits some of them. In the table there are about 50,000 clones, about 90% of which are singletons. Study-level findings and limits: In general, CD8+ T cells held more expanded clones than CD4+ did, on average.

The chain combines TRBV5-1 with TRBJ2-3, with unresolved D. Source: CD4+ or CD8+ T cells sorted from blood, taken in a trial of the OX40 agonist ivuxolimab. The clonotype originates from an adult with an advanced solid tumor such as melanoma, head and neck, liver or kidney cancer. CDR3 DNA sequence: TGCGCCAGCAGCTTAGTAGATACGCAGTATTTT. Encoded protein: CASSLVDTQYF.